This TCR beta chain was observed in a study of blood T cells in healthy people across ages. Combining a sample-barcoded 5' primer with a J-beta primer mix, a second PCR ran for roughly 7 to 12 cycles. Each cDNA molecule, via a template-switch adaptor with 12 random nucleotides, was tagged. TCRdb re-called the 5' RACE reads with MiXCR, one entry per CDR3 protein. The sample contains 1.8 million or so distinct CDR3 sequences, 39% of which appear only once. CDR1 SGHTA and CDR2 FQGNSA come from the germline V gene. Trimming removed 1 base at V and 5 bases at J, with 8 bases between. CDR3 length equals 13 residues. Study-wide points: Unknown CMV status may confound age-related changes in expanded clones.

Of note for this clonotype: The antigen remains unidentified.

The chain links TRBV7-2 to TRBJ2-5; D unclear. This TCR came from a human donor in good health. The sequenced sample consisted of blood. CDR3 DNA: TGTGCCAGCAGCTTAGGAATGACGGAGACCCAGTACTTC. Its protein is CASSLGMTETQYF.